These T cell receptor beta chains were read from a single sample in a study of beta chain features in type 1 diabetes. Clones were read by immunoSEQ multiplex PCR, and TCRdb kept only the in-frame ones, dropping some. The repertoire has some 270,000 clones, roughly 8% of them found once; the top ten carry 1%. The sample consisted of central memory CD4+ T cells from blood. The receptors come from a young woman in good health. CDR3s include the opening cysteine and the closing phenylalanine or tryptophan. D genes are given only for firm matches. Some rows mark clone size as missing; the rest say once, few, many or name a class of expanded clone.

CDR3 length	V gene	D gene	J gene	clone size	CDR3 DNA	CDR3 protein
14	TRBV7-9	.	TRBJ1-2	few	TGTGCCAGCAGCTTTACGGGGCTCTACTATGGCTACACCTTC	CASSFTGLYYGYTF
16	TRBV30	TRBD1	TRBJ1-2	few	TGTGCCTGGAGTAGAGTCCGGGACAGGGGAATACGTGGCTACACCTTC	CAWSRVRDRGIRGYTF
15	TRBV19	.	TRBJ1-1	few	TGTGCCAGTAAAGCCTCGGGTGGCATGAACACTGAAGCTTTCTTT	CASKASGGMNTEAFF
14	TRBV15	.	TRBJ1-5	.	TGTGCCACCAGCAATCAGGGGTGGGATCAGCCCCAGCATTTT	CATSNQGWDQPQHF
14	TRBV19	.	TRBJ2-6	few	TGTGCCAGTAGTATCCCCTCTGGGGCCAACGTCCTGACTTTC	CASSIPSGANVLTF
12	TRBV30	.	TRBJ2-7	.	TGTGCCTGGAAGGGGAGCTCCTACGAGCAGTACTTC	CAWKGSSYEQYF
15	TRBV21-1	.	TRBJ2-5	few	TGTGCCAGCAGCCCGAGGCACGGGGGCCGAGAGACCCAGTACTTC	CASSPRHGGRETQYF
15	TRBV6-5	TRBD1	TRBJ1-5	.	TGTGCCAGCAGTTACTCGGGACAGGGAAATCAGCCCCAGCATTTT	CASSYSGQGNQPQHF
12	TRBV6-1	.	TRBJ1-5	few	TGTGCCAGCAGCACCTCCAATCAGCCCCAGCATTTT	CASSTSNQPQHF
14	TRBV6-6	.	TRBJ1-1	few	TGTGCCAGCAGTTACACTGGGCAGGGCACTGAAGCTTTCTTT	CASSYTGQGTEAFF
14	TRBV6-1	.	TRBJ1-2	.	TGTGCCAGCAGCCGGGACGGACGTAACTATGGCTACACCTTC	CASSRDGRNYGYTF
15	TRBV6-5	TRBD2	TRBJ2-3	.	TGTGCCAGCAGTGGGGGACTAGGGAGTACAGATACGCAGTATTTT	CASSGGLGSTDTQYF
13	TRBV30	.	TRBJ1-2	.	TGTGCCTGGAACCCTCAAAGGTGGCGTGGCTACACCTTC	CAWNPQRWRGYTF
15	TRBV7-9	TRBD2	TRBJ2-2	.	TGTGCCAGCAGCTCCAGCGGGGGGTTCACCGGGGAGCTGTTTTTT	CASSSSGGFTGELFF
14	TRBV28	.	TRBJ1-3	many	TGTGCCAGCATTTCAGGGGCTGCTGGAAACACCATATATTTT	CASISGAAGNTIYF
14	TRBV29-1	TRBD2	TRBJ2-1	few	TGCAGCGTATCCGGGACTAGCGGGAGCACTGAGCAGTTCTTC	CSVSGTSGSTEQFF
15	TRBV2	.	TRBJ2-5	few	TGTGCCAGCAGTGGTATGGGCGATCGAAAAGAGACCCAGTACTTC	CASSGMGDRKETQYF
14	TRBV2	TRBD2	TRBJ2-1	.	TGTGCCAGCAGGGGGACTAGCGTTGACAATGAGCAGTTCTTC	CASRGTSVDNEQFF
11	TRBV6-1	.	TRBJ2-7	.	TGTGCCAGCAGTGACGGACCGTCTCGGTACTTC	CASSDGPSRYF
12	TRBV6-5	.	TRBJ2-7	.	TGTGCCAGCAGTTATTCGGGCCGGGAGCAGTACTTC	CASSYSGREQYF
15	TRBV7-9	.	TRBJ2-5	.	TGTGCCAGCAGCTTAGGTCGGTCTCGGGGGGAGACCCAGTACTTC	CASSLGRSRGETQYF
14	TRBV28	.	TRBJ1-5	many	TGTGCCAGCAGCTGGGACATTAGAAATCAGCCCCAGCATTTT	CASSWDIRNQPQHF
14	TRBV5-4	.	TRBJ2-7	few	TGTGCCAGCAGCTCAAGGGCGATAGTCTACGAGCAGTACTTC	CASSSRAIVYEQYF